These T cell receptor beta chains were read from a single sample in a study of blood T cell repertoires in COVID-19. Sequencing was performed with immunoSEQ multiplex PCR; in TCRdb, only in-frame clones are kept and a portion is missing. The sample has hundreds of thousands of clones; around nine tenths are singletons. The source material was PBMCs or T cells enriched from blood (not recorded which). The receptors were gathered from a woman aged 40 to 50 who had recovered from COVID-19. Both conserved end residues are part of each CDR3. Fields, in order: D gene, CDR3 length, clone size, V gene, J gene, CDR3 DNA, CDR3 protein. The D gene is left open where the match is weak. Expanded clones are given a class, and other clones once, few, many or no size at all.

TRBD1,15,NA,TRBV5-6,TRBJ2-3,TGTGCCAGCAGCTTGAGAGGACAGGGTACAGATACGCAGTATTTT,CASSLRGQGTDTQYF
NA,13,NA,TRBV18,TRBJ2-1,TGTGCCAGCTCAAGAGGACAGTACAATGAGCAGTTCTTC,CASSRGQYNEQFF
TRBD2,13,NA,TRBV12-3/TRBV12-4,TRBJ2-2,TGTGCCAGCTGGGAGGGGTACACCGGGGAGCTGTTTTTT,CASWEGYTGELFF
NA,12,NA,TRBV28,TRBJ2-7,TGTGCCAGCAGCTCCGGACAGTCCGAGCAGTACTTC,CASSSGQSEQYF
NA,14,NA,TRBV7-2,TRBJ1-2,TGTGCCACCCAACGGGGGAGAGGGAACTATGGCTACACCTTC,CATQRGRGNYGYTF
TRBD1,13,NA,TRBV7-3,TRBJ1-1,TGTGCCAGCAGCACAGACAGGGACACTGAAGCTTTCTTT,CASSTDRDTEAFF
NA,13,once,TRBV12-3/TRBV12-4,TRBJ1-5,TGTGCCACAAGTGAGAGGGCTTGGCAGCCCCAGCATTTT,CATSERAWQPQHF
NA,15,NA,TRBV5-8,TRBJ2-2,TGTGCCAGCAGCTTCGGAGGGAGCAAGGCCGGGGAGCTGTTTTTT,CASSFGGSKAGELFF
TRBD1,18,NA,TRBV19,TRBJ2-6,TGTGCCAGTAGTTCTTCCGGGACAGGGGGAGGTGGGGCCAACGTCCTGACTTTC,CASSSSGTGGGGANVLTF
TRBD1,16,NA,TRBV4-2,TRBJ1-5,TGTGCCAGCAGCCAAACGGCCGGGACAGAATATCAGCCCCAGCATTTT,CASSQTAGTEYQPQHF
TRBD2,16,NA,TRBV28,TRBJ2-1,TGTGCCAGCAGTTTTGGCGGGAGGTACTCCTACAATGAGCAGTTCTTC,CASSFGGRYSYNEQFF
NA,13,once,TRBV12-3/TRBV12-4,TRBJ2-7,TGTGCCAGCAGTACGGGACACCTTTACGAGCAGTACTTC,CASSTGHLYEQYF
NA,13,NA,TRBV25-1,TRBJ2-7,TGTGCCAGCAGTGGCGGGGCTCCCTACGAGCAGTACTTC,CASSGGAPYEQYF
NA,16,few,TRBV7-9,TRBJ1-5,TGTGCCAGCAGCTTAGCTGCAGGGGCTGGCAATCAGCCCCAGCATTTT,CASSLAAGAGNQPQHF
NA,16,NA,TRBV7-2,TRBJ2-5,TGTGCCAGCAGCTTGAGGGCGGGTTCGGGAAGGGAGACCCAGTACTTC,CASSLRAGSGRETQYF
TRBD2,14,NA,TRBV7-9,TRBJ2-5,TGTGCCAGCAGCGTAGCGGGAGATGCTGAGACCCAGTACTTC,CASSVAGDAETQYF
TRBD1,18,NA,TRBV7-2,TRBJ2-3,TGTGCCAGCAGCCCAGTAGGGTCGGACAGGGGGAGCAGGGCTACGCAGTATTTT,CASSPVGSDRGSRATQYF
NA,15,few,TRBV7-3,TRBJ2-3,TGTGCCAGCAGCTTGGGCAGCGGGTTAGAAGATACGCAGTATTTT,CASSLGSGLEDTQYF
NA,17,NA,TRBV10-2,TRBJ1-2,TGCGCCAGCAGTGAGCCACCGACATGGCAGGGTGGCTATGGCTACACCTTC,CASSEPPTWQGGYGYTF
NA,15,NA,TRBV27,TRBJ1-6,TGTGCCAGCAGTTTGGGGGGACGAAATAATTCACCCCTCCACTTT,CASSLGGRNNSPLHF
NA,14,NA,TRBV1,TRBJ2-7,TGCACCAGCAGCCAAGAGGACAGTCACTACGAGCAGTACTTC,CTSSQEDSHYEQYF
NA,16,few,TRBV7-3,TRBJ2-6,TGTGCCAGCAGCGTAGACAGGTCCTCTGGGGCCAACGTCCTGACTTTC,CASSVDRSSGANVLTF
NA,14,NA,TRBV7-6,TRBJ2-5,TGTGCCAGCAGCTTGCCTAGCGCTAAAGAGACCCAGTACTTC,CASSLPSAKETQYF
NA,15,NA,TRBV5-1,TRBJ2-1,TGCGCCAGCAGCTTGGGGACAGTAGGGCCTAGCAAGCAGTTCTTC,CASSLGTVGPSKQFF
TRBD1,13,NA,TRBV7-9,TRBJ2-7,TGTGCCAGCAGCTTAGGGACAGGGGGCGAGCAGTACTTC,CASSLGTGGEQYF
TRBD1,15,few,TRBV7-8,TRBJ1-1,TGTGCCAGCAGCTTCGGGCAGGGGGCTTTAACTGAAGCTTTCTTT,CASSFGQGALTEAFF
TRBD1,13,NA,TRBV7-2,TRBJ1-2,TGTGCCAGCAGCTTATCTCCAGGGGGCGGCTACACCTTC,CASSLSPGGGYTF
NA,14,NA,TRBV30,TRBJ2-3,TGTGCCTGGAGTGTTCAGGGTCTTAGGAATACGCAGTATTTT,CAWSVQGLRNTQYF
TRBD1,14,NA,TRBV11-3,TRBJ2-3,TGTGCCAGCAGCCTCCGACAGGGAGCAGATACGCAGTATTTT,CASSLRQGADTQYF
NA,12,NA,TRBV7-9,TRBJ2-7,TGTGCCAGCAGCTTAGACAACTACGAGCAGTACTTC,CASSLDNYEQYF
NA,15,NA,TRBV19,TRBJ1-3,TGTGCCAGTAGACGGGACTTAAGCTCTGGAAACACCATATATTTT,CASRRDLSSGNTIYF
NA,14,NA,TRBV6-5,TRBJ2-7,TGTGCCAGCAGTTACAGGGACTCGGCCTACGAGCAGTACTTC,CASSYRDSAYEQYF
TRBD1,13,NA,TRBV28,TRBJ1-2,TGTGCCAGCACCGAACAGGGGCCCTATGGCTACACCTTC,CASTEQGPYGYTF
NA,17,NA,TRBV11-3,TRBJ2-3,TGTGCCAGCAGCCAGGGGGGCAACGGGAGAAGCACAGATACGCAGTATTTT,CASSQGGNGRSTDTQYF
NA,12,NA,TRBV3-1/TRBV3-2,TRBJ2-5,TGTGCCAGCAGCCACGAGAAAGAGACCCAGTACTTC,CASSHEKETQYF
NA,17,NA,TRBV27,TRBJ1-5,TGTGCCAGCAGTCCACAGGGTCGTGGATGGTCCAATCAGCCCCAGCATTTT,CASSPQGRGWSNQPQHF
NA,15,NA,TRBV18,TRBJ1-6,TGTGCCAGCTCACGGGGGGAATCGGGGAATTCACCCCTCCACTTT,CASSRGESGNSPLHF
TRBD1,15,NA,TRBV19,TRBJ1-5,TGTGCCAGTAGTGCGCCGACAGGGAGAGGTCAGCCCCAGCATTTT,CASSAPTGRGQPQHF
TRBD1,14,NA,TRBV7-9,TRBJ2-7,TGTGCCAGCAGCTTGTGGGACAGGGGGCACGAGCAGTACTTC,CASSLWDRGHEQYF
NA,16,NA,TRBV7-2,TRBJ1-3,TGTGCCAGCAGCTTGCTCTGGGGGGGCCCTGGAAACACCATATATTTT,CASSLLWGGPGNTIYF
NA,11,NA,TRBV30,TRBJ1-1,TGTGCCTGGACCACGGTGACTGAAGCTTTCTTT,CAWTTVTEAFF
NA,16,NA,TRBV7-2,TRBJ2-2,TGTGCCAGCAGCTTAGGGGCAGGGGGGTACACCGGGGAGCTGTTTTTT,CASSLGAGGYTGELFF
TRBD1,14,NA,TRBV18,TRBJ2-3,TGTGCCAGCTCACCGGGGACAGAACCAGATACGCAGTATTTT,CASSPGTEPDTQYF
TRBD1,14,NA,TRBV9,TRBJ2-7,TGTGCCAGCAGCGTAGGTACAGGGGGCGGCGAGCAGTACTTC,CASSVGTGGGEQYF
TRBD1,12,NA,TRBV10-3,TRBJ1-1,TGTGCCATCGGGACAGGTTACACTGAAGCTTTCTTT,CAIGTGYTEAFF
NA,14,NA,TRBV7-9,TRBJ2-3,TGTGCCAGCAGCTTACAGGGCGGGGCAGATACGCAGTATTTT,CASSLQGGADTQYF
NA,17,NA,TRBV21-1,TRBJ2-7,TGTGCCAGCAGCAAAGCTAGACTCGGGACAAAGACCTACGAGCAGTACTTC,CASSKARLGTKTYEQYF
NA,15,NA,TRBV28,TRBJ1-1,TGTGCCAGCAGTCCGCAGGGGTCTCCCGGCACTGAAGCTTTCTTT,CASSPQGSPGTEAFF
NA,16,NA,TRBV29-1,TRBJ2-3,TGCAGCGCCCTGGCTCCCGGGGACAAGAGCACAGATACGCAGTATTTT,CSALAPGDKSTDTQYF
TRBD2,13,NA,TRBV27,TRBJ2-1,TGTGCCAGCAGTCCCGGACTAGTCAATGAGCAGTTCTTC,CASSPGLVNEQFF
NA,14,NA,TRBV18,TRBJ1-4,TGTGCCAGCTCACTAGCGGGGCTTAATGAAAAACTGTTTTTT,CASSLAGLNEKLFF
NA,16,NA,TRBV7-9,TRBJ1-4,TGTGCCAGCAGCTTTTCAGTAACCGCTTCTAATGAAAAACTGTTTTTT,CASSFSVTASNEKLFF
NA,15,NA,TRBV19,TRBJ2-2,TGTGCCAGTAGTCTACAGGGTAGGGACACCGGGGAGCTGTTTTTT,CASSLQGRDTGELFF
TRBD1,14,NA,TRBV6-2/TRBV6-3,TRBJ1-1,TGTGCCAGCGGCCTCGACAGGGTTGGCACTGAAGCTTTCTTT,CASGLDRVGTEAFF